This TCR beta chain was obtained from a study of Ad26.COV2.S vaccination and SARS-CoV-2 variants. Study in general: Donor allocation was to the COV1001 Ad26.COV2.S trial arm. Study-level points and caveats: Reportedly, spike-specific CD8+ and CD4+ T cell responses achieved substantial breadth once vaccination had taken place.

CDR1 and CDR2 (germline): LGHDT, YNNKEL (reference sequence). The CDR3 totals 14 residues. V was clipped by 1 base and J by 2 bases, with 9 bases between them. The treatment denotes: approximately 18 received Ad26.COV2.S at low or high dose, single or two shots; five or six received placebo; per-sample allocation not given. Collection of samples fell on day 63 after the first vaccine or placebo injection. Only in-frame clones appear in the TCRdb table, and some are missing; sequencing was by immunoSEQ multiplex PCR. The sample includes around 400,000 clones, roughly four fifths of them seen just once. A remark on this clone: Its antigen is unidentified.

The chain has TRBV3-1 (or the pseudogene TRBV3-2) and TRBJ2-7; D gene uncertain. The sequencing here drew on peripheral blood, taken in a trial of Ad26.COV2.S vaccine versus placebo. This TCR was recovered from a person between 18 and 60 years old who received the Ad26.COV2.S COVID-19 vaccine or a placebo. CDR3 DNA: TGTGCCAGCAGCCAAGGCGGCTCGACCTACGAGCAGTACTTC. Translated, it gives CASSQGGSTYEQYF.